This T cell receptor beta chain was sequenced in a study of T cells in Graves' hyperthyroidism and ophthalmopathy. There are 13 residues in the CDR3. Looked up from germline, CDR1 is LGHNA and CDR2 is YNFKEQ. V was clipped by 1 base and J by 7 bases, with 11 bases between them. The source material, RNA transcripts, was used to amplify TCR beta CDR3 regions. The HTBI primer set was used in a first-round RT-PCR of the TCR CDR3. TCRdb analysed the multiplex PCR reads with MiXCR anew, one entry per CDR3 protein. Here the sample spans about 570,000 distinct CDR3 sequences, roughly 50% being singletons. The sequenced sample consisted of peripheral blood or thyroid tissue (not recorded which). The TCR originated in an adult woman with Graves' disease, either hyperthyroidism or ophthalmopathy (not recorded which). J is TRBJ2-7 and V is TRBV4-2, with a possible D match to TRBD1 (5 bases). CDR3 amino acids: CASSQATAGEQYF. The CDR3 coding sequence is TGTGCCAGCAGCCAAGCCACAGCAGGGGAGCAGTACTTC.